The clone carrying this T cell receptor beta chain has a handful of counts. The entry originates in a study of T-cell reconstitution after alpha-beta-depleted transplantation in children. The germline gives CDR1 DFQATT, CDR2 SNEGSKA (reference sequence). CDR3 length: 11 residues. The germline V and J ends were trimmed by 6 bases and 3 bases, with 9 bases remaining between them. Unique molecular identifiers tagged the TCRbeta library. TCRdb fed the PCR reads into MiXCR, producing one record per CDR3 protein. The data hold fewer than 550,000 distinct CDR3 sequences, with 15% to 20% observed a single time.

The specimen comprised PBMCs, mostly from graft donor cells, sampled 360 days after TCRalphabeta/CD19-depleted stem cell transplant. The rearrangement links TRBV20-1 to TRBJ2-7; tentatively, D is TRBD2 (6 bases). This receptor was taken from a boy younger than two who had a stem cell transplant for Wiskott-Aldrich syndrome, so the T cells may come from the graft donor. The CDR3 region is CSAGGYYEQYF. The CDR3, as DNA: TGCAGTGCGGGGGGTTACTACGAGCAGTACTTC.